The sequence of this T cell receptor (beta chain) was determined in a study of blood T cell repertoires in COVID-19. Some clones are missing from TCRdb's copy, which holds only in-frame ones; the method was immunoSEQ multiplex PCR. The sample consists of 350,000 to 450,000 clones, 75% to 90% of them appearing once. Sequences were obtained from peripheral blood. This TCR was recovered from an older woman with COVID-19, enrolled during active disease.

This chain's CDR3 is CATSKGGENNEQFF. The CDR3 DNA reads TGTGCCACCAGCAAAGGGGGGGAAAACAATGAGCAGTTCTTC. The chain carries TRBV15 and TRBJ2-1, with D possibly matching TRBD2 (7 bases). CDR1 LNHNV and CDR2 YYDKDF come from the germline V gene (reference sequence). The V end lost 4 bases, the J end lost 5 bases, and 12 bases lay between the germline ends. The CDR3 is made up of 14 amino acids.